This T cell receptor beta chain stems from a study of blood T cell repertoires in COVID-19. In the study's own analysis: Amplifying reference gene primers gave estimates of nucleated cell counts. The repertoire was sequenced with immunoSEQ multiplex PCR; TCRdb's copy has only in-frame clones and lacks some. The V and J calls and clone size were taken over from that table, and D and trimming were inferred from the DNA. This table holds about 140,000 clones, 84% found once. The CDR3 is 13 amino acids. J was trimmed by 7 bases and V by 7 bases; bases with no gene match: 8. CDR1 is WSHSY and CDR2 is SAAADI in the germline V gene.

V gene TRBV10-2 combines with J gene TRBJ1-2; TRBD1 matches 8 bases. Source material: PBMCs or T cells enriched from blood (not recorded which). This TCR came from a woman in her forties or fifties with acute COVID-19. CDR3 sequence (DNA): TGCGCCAGCATGGGACAGGCGAGGGGTGGCTACACCTTC. Encoded protein: CASMGQARGGYTF.